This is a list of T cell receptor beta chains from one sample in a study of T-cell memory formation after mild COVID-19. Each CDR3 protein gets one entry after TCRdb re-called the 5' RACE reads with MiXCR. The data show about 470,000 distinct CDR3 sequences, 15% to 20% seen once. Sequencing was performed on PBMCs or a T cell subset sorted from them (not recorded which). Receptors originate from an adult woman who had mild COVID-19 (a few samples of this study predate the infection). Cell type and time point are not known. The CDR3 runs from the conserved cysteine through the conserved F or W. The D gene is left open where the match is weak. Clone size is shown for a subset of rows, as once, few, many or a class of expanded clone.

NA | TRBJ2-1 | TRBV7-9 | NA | CASSLARKDNEQFF | TGTGCCAGCAGCCTAGCGAGGAAGGATAATGAGCAGTTCTTC
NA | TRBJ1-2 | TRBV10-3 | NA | CAISVGAVYGYTF | TGTGCCATCAGTGTCGGGGCAGTTTATGGCTACACCTTC
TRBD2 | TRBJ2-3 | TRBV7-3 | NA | CASSTTGLAETIDTQYF | TGTGCCAGCAGCACCACGGGACTAGCGGAAACCATAGATACGCAGTATTTT
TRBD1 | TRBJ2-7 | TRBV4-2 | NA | CASSLDTGGTYEQYF | TGTGCCAGCAGCCTTGATACAGGGGGTACCTACGAGCAGTACTTC
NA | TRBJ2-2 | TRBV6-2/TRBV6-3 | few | CASTQRVTTGELFF | TGTGCCAGCACCCAGAGAGTAACCACCGGGGAGCTGTTTTTT
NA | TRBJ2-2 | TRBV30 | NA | CAWSPFPLGELFF | TGTGCCTGGAGTCCATTCCCCCTCGGGGAGCTGTTTTTT
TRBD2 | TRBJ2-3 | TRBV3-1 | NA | CASSAGLAGRTDTQYF | TGTGCCAGCAGCGCGGGACTAGCGGGACGCACAGATACGCAGTATTTT
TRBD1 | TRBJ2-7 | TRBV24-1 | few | CATSSGTGGSGTTWEQYF | TGTGCCACCAGTTCCGGGACAGGGGGCAGCGGGACGACTTGGGAGCAGTACTTC
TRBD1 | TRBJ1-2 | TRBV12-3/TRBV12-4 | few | CASTLGQGAFGYTF | TGTGCCAGCACCCTCGGACAGGGGGCGTTTGGCTACACCTTC
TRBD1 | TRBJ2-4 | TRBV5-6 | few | CASSGYRDRRTSKNIQYF | TGTGCCAGCAGCGGATACCGGGACAGGAGAACAAGCAAAAACATTCAGTACTTC
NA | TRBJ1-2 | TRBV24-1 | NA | CATSEDSTLRGYTF | TGTGCCACCAGTGAGGACAGCACTCTACGTGGCTACACCTTC
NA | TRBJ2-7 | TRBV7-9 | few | CASSQVPLEQYF | TGTGCCAGCAGCCAAGTACCTCTCGAGCAGTACTTC
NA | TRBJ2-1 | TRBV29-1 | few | CSVEDRTYNEQFF | TGCAGCGTTGAAGATCGGACATACAATGAGCAGTTCTTC
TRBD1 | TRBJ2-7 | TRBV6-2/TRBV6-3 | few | CASSSTGTGYEQYF | TGTGCCAGCAGTTCCACCGGGACAGGCTACGAGCAGTACTTC
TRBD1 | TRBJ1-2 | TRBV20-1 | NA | CSARDPRQGGGYTF | TGCAGTGCTAGAGATCCGCGACAGGGGGGTGGCTACACCTTC
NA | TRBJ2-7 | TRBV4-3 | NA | CASSQQGSYEQYF | TGCGCCAGCAGCCAGCAGGGGTCCTACGAGCAGTACTTC
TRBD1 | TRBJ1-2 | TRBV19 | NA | CASSYGTGYGYTF | TGTGCCAGTAGCTATGGGACAGGATATGGCTACACCTTC
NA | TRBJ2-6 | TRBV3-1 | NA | CASSQEVGSGANVLTF | TGTGCCAGCAGCCAAGAGGTGGGCTCTGGGGCCAACGTCCTGACTTTC
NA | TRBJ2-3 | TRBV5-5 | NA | CASRDTPDTQYF | TGTGCCAGCAGGGACACCCCAGATACGCAGTATTTT
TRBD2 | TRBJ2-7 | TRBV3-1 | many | CASSLRGGTNLEQYF | TGTGCCAGCAGCCTCAGAGGAGGGACTAACCTCGAGCAGTACTTC
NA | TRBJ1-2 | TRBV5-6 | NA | CASSLSGAYYRYTF | TGTGCCAGCAGCTTATCAGGGGCCTATTACCGCTACACCTTC
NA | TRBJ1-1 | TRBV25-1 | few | CASSDPYGFGNTEAFF | TGTGCCAGCAGTGACCCTTACGGGTTCGGGAACACTGAAGCTTTCTTT
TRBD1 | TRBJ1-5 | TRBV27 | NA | CASSSGTGPNQPQHF | TGTGCCAGCAGTTCGGGGACAGGGCCCAATCAGCCCCAGCATTTT
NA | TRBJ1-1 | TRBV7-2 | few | CASSSAYGGLAFF | TGTGCCAGCAGCTCGGCTTACGGGGGGTTGGCTTTCTTT
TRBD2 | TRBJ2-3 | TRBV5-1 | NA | CASSLAPAGGTTDTQYF | TGCGCCAGCAGCTTGGCCCCAGCGGGGGGTACCACAGATACGCAGTATTTT
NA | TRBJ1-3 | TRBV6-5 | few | CASSYLGGAFRQGDGNTIYF | TGTGCCAGCAGTTACCTCGGGGGGGCCTTTCGGCAAGGAGATGGAAACACCATATATTTT
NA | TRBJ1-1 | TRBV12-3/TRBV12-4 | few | CASNDPSGHTEAFF | TGTGCCAGCAATGATCCCTCCGGACACACTGAAGCTTTCTTT
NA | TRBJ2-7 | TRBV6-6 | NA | CASSEAGTDSYEQYF | TGTGCCAGCAGCGAAGCCGGGACTGACTCCTACGAGCAGTACTTC
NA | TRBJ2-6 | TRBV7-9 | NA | CASSLVPGVSSGANVLTF | TGTGCCAGCAGCTTAGTCCCAGGGGTTTCCTCTGGGGCCAACGTCCTGACTTTC
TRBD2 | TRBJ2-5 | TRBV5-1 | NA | CASSLVPSGRKETQYF | TGCGCCAGCAGCTTGGTGCCTAGCGGGAGGAAGGAGACCCAGTACTTC
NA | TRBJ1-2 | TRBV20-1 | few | CSASVARDMGYGYTF | TGCAGTGCTAGCGTGGCTCGGGATATGGGCTATGGCTACACCTTC
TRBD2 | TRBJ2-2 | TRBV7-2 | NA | CASSLGLAGADGELFF | TGTGCCAGCAGCTTAGGGCTAGCGGGTGCGGACGGGGAGCTGTTTTTT
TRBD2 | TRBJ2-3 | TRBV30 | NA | CAWSGLAGGTDTQYF | TGTGCCTGGAGTGGACTAGCGGGTGGCACAGATACGCAGTATTTT
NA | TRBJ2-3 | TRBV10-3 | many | CAISELGADTQYF | TGTGCCATCAGTGAGCTTGGAGCAGATACGCAGTATTTT
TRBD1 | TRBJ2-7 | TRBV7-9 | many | CASSSHTGVQYF | TGTGCCAGCAGCTCACACACAGGGGTGCAGTACTTC
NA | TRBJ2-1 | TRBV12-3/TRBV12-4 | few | CASSFLDGYNEQFF | TGTGCCAGCAGTTTCCTTGACGGATACAATGAGCAGTTCTTC
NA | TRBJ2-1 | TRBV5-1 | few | CASNPGTYNEQFF | TGCGCCAGCAACCCGGGGACCTACAATGAGCAGTTCTTC
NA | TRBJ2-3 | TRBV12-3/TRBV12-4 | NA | CASSLPPRVAQYF | TGTGCCAGCAGTTTACCCCCCCGAGTCGCGCAGTATTTT
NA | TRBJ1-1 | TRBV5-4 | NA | CASSLTAVNTEAFF | TGTGCCAGCAGCTTGACGGCAGTGAACACTGAAGCTTTCTTT
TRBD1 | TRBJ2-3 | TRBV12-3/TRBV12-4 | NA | CASQWDRGTDTQYF | TGTGCCAGCCAATGGGACAGAGGCACAGATACGCAGTATTTT
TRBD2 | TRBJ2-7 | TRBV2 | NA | CASSEAWPSGLYEQYF | TGTGCCAGCAGTGAAGCTTGGCCTAGCGGGCTGTACGAGCAGTACTTC
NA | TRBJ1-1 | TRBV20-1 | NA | CSARWDIDAFF | TGCAGTGCTAGGTGGGACATAGACGCTTTCTTT
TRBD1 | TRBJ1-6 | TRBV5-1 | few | CASSLVAGGSSPLHF | TGCGCCAGCAGCTTGGTAGCAGGGGGTAGTTCACCCCTCCACTTT
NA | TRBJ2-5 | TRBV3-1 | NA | CASSQPSGYQETQYF | TGTGCCAGCAGCCAGCCCTCCGGCTACCAAGAGACCCAGTACTTC
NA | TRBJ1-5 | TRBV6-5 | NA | CASSYLREAQQHF | TGTGCCAGCAGTTATCTCCGGGAGGCTCAGCAGCATTTT
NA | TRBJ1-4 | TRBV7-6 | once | CASSAVTGAWERLFF | TGTGCCAGCAGCGCCGTCACGGGCGCCTGGGAGAGACTGTTTTTT
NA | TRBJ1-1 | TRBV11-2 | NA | CASSLESRREGTEAFF | TGTGCCAGCAGCTTAGAATCACGGAGAGAAGGCACTGAAGCTTTCTTT
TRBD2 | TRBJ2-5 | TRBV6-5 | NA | CASRVAGQETQYF | TGTGCCAGCCGAGTAGCGGGCCAAGAGACCCAGTACTTC
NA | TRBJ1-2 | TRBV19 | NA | CASSIDLPPAPFYGYTF | TGTGCCAGTAGTATAGATCTGCCCCCGGCACCGTTCTATGGCTACACCTTC
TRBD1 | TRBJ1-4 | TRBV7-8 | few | CASSQTGAGEKLFF | TGTGCCAGCAGCCAGACAGGGGCAGGTGAAAAACTGTTTTTT
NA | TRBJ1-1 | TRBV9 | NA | CASSVATAGTKSFF | TGTGCCAGCAGCGTAGCTACGGCAGGGACGAAATCTTTCTTT
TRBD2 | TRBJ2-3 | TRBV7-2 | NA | CASSSPSSGLTTDTQYF | TGTGCCAGCAGCTCCCCATCTAGCGGTTTAACTACAGATACGCAGTATTTT
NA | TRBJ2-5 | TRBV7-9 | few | CASSLERRIESQTQYF | TGTGCCAGCAGCTTAGAACGGCGGATAGAGAGTCAGACCCAGTACTTC
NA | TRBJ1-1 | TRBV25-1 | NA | CASSDPRRDTEAFF | TGTGCCAGCAGTGATCCAAGGCGCGACACTGAAGCTTTCTTT
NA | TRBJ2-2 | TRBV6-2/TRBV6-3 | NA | CASSYSRSGWNTGELFF | TGTGCCAGCAGTTACTCGAGAAGCGGGTGGAACACCGGGGAGCTGTTTTTT